This paragraph reports one T cell receptor beta chain. A multiplex PCR was run with 60 Vbeta primers and 13 Jbeta primers. Generated by immunoSEQ multiplex PCR, the TCRdb table keeps only in-frame clones and is missing some. The data hold around 190,000 clones, with roughly a tenth observed a single time. The data originate from a study of cytomegalovirus exposure and HLA in healthy donors. The length of the CDR3 is 14 residues. V gave up 0 bases and J gave up 7 bases, with 9 bases separating them. Germline V gene data show CDR1 as MNHEY and CDR2 as SVGAGI. The chain employs TRBV6-5 and TRBJ1-4; D remains ambiguous. Sequenced input: PBMCs. The clonotype originates from a woman aged 30 to 39 in good health and CMV-seropositive. CDR3 sequence (DNA): TGTGCCAGCAGTTACTCGATACAGCCTGAAAAACTGTTTTTT. Its translation: CASSYSIQPEKLFF.